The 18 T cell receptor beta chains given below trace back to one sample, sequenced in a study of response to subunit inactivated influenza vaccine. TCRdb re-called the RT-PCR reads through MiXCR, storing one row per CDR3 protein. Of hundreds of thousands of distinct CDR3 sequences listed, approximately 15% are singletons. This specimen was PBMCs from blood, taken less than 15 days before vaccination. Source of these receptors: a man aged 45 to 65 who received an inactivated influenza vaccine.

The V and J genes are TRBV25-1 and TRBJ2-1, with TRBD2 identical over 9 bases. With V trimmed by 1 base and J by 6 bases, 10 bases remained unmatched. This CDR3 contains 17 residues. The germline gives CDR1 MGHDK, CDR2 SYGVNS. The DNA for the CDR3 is TGTGCCAGCAGTGAATCGGTGTGGCGGGAGGGCCCCAATGAGCAGTTCTTC. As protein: CASSESVWREGPNEQFF.

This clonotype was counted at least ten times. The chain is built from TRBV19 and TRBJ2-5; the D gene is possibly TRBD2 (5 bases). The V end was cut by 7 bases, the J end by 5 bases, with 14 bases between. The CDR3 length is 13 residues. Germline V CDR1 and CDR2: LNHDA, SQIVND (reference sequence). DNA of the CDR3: TGTGCCAGTACAGAACAACCGGGGGAGACCCAGTACTTC. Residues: CASTEQPGETQYF.

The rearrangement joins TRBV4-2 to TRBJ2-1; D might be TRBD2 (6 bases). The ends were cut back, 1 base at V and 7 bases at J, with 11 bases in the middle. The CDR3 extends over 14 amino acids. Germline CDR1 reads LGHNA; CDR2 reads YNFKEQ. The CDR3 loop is CASSQVGGGNEQFF. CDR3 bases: TGTGCCAGCAGCCAAGTAGGCGGAGGGAATGAGCAGTTCTTC.

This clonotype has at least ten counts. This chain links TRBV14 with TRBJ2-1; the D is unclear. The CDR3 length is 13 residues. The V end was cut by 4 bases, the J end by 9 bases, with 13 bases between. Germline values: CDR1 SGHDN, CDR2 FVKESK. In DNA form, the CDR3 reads TGTGCCAGCAGCCCAATACGGAGTGGTGAGCAGTTCTTC. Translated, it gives CASSPIRSGEQFF.

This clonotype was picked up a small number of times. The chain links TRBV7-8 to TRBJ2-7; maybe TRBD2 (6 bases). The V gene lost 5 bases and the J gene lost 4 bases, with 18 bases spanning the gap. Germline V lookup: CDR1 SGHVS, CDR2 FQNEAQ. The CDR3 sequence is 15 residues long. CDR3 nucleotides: TGTGCCAGCAGCCCGCCGCTACGGGAGACTTACGAGCAGTACTTC. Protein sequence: CASSPPLRETYEQYF.

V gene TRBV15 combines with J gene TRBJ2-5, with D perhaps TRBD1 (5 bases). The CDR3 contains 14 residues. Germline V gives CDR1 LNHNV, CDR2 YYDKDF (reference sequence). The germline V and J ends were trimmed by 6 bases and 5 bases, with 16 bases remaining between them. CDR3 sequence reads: CATSVDTIGETQYF. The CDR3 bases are TGTGCCACCAGTGTGGACACCATAGGGGAGACCCAGTACTTC.

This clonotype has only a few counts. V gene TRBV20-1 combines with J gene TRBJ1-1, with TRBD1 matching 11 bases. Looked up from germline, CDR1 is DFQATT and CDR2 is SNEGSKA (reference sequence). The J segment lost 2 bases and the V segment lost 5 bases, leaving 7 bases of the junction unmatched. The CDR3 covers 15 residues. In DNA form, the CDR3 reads TGCAGTGCTTCTAGGACAGGGGGCGTCAACACTGAAGCTTTCTTT. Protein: CSASRTGGVNTEAFF.

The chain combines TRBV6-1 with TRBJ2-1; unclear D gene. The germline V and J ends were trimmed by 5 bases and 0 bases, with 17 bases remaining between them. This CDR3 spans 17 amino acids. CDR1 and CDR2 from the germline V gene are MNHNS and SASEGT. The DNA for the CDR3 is TGTGCCAGCAGTAGCAGCCCCCTCAAGGGCTCCTACAATGAGCAGTTCTTC. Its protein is CASSSSPLKGSYNEQFF.

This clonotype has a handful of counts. CDR3 nucleotide sequence: TGTGCCAGCAGCCAGAACAGGGGTTTCTACGAGCAGTACTTC. Translation gives CASSQNRGFYEQYF. V gene TRBV4-2 combines with J gene TRBJ2-7, with 7 bases matching TRBD1. This CDR3 has 14 residues. The V gene end was trimmed by 3 bases and the J gene end by 3 bases; junction bases not matched to a gene: 5. Germline V gene data show CDR1 as LGHNA and CDR2 as YNFKEQ.

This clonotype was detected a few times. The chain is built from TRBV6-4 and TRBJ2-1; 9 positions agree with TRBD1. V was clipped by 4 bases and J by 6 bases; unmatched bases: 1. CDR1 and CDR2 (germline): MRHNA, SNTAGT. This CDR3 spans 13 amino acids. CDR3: CASSGTGVNEQFF. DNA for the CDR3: TGTGCCAGCAGTGGGACAGGGGTCAATGAGCAGTTCTTC.

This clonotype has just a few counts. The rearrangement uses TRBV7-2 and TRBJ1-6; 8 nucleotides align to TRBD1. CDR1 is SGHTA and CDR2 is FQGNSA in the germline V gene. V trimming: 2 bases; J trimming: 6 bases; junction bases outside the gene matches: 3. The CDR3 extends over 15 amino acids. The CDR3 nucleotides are TGTGCCAGCAGCTTACTACAGGGGGGTAATTCACCCCTCCACTTT. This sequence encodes CASSLLQGGNSPLHF.

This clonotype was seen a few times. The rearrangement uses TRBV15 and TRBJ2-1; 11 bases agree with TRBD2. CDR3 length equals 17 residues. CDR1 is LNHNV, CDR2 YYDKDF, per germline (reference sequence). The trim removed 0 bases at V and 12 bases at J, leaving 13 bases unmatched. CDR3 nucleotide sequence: TGTGCCACCAGCAGAGATAGCGGGACTAGCGGCGGCCGGGGGCAGTTCTTC. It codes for CATSRDSGTSGGRGQFF.

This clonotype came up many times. The CDR3 here is CASNLQGRTEAFF. DNA of the CDR3: TGTGCCAGCAACCTACAGGGGCGGACTGAAGCTTTCTTT. J is TRBJ1-1 and V is TRBV28; 7 bases are shared with TRBD1. Trimming at V came to 7 bases and at J to 5 bases, leaving 7 bases not matched to a gene. The germline V gene has CDR1 MDHEN and CDR2 SYDVKM. CDR3 length equals 13 residues. Drawing the rest from reference TRBV28 and TRBJ1-1, the complete variable domain is DVKVTQSSRYLVKRTGEKVFLECVQDMDHENMFWYRQDPGLGLRLIYFSYDVKMKEKGDIPEGYSVSREKKERFSLILESASTNQTSMYLCASNLQGRTEAFFGQGTRLTVV.

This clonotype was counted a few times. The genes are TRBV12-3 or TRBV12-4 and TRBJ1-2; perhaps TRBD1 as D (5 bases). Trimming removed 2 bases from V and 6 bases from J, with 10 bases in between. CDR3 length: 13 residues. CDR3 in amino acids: CASSLSGNNGYTF. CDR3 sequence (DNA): TGTGCCAGCAGTTTATCAGGGAATAATGGCTACACCTTC.

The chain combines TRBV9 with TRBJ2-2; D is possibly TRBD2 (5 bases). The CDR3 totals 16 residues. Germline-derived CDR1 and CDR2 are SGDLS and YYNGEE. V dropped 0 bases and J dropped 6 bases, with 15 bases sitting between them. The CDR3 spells CASSVAQRPGSGELFF. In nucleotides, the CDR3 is TGTGCCAGCAGCGTAGCGCAGCGCCCGGGGTCCGGGGAGCTGTTTTTT.

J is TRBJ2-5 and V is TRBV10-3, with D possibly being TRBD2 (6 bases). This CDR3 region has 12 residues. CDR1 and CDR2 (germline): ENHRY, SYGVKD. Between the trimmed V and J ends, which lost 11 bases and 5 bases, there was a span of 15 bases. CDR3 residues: CAVAGGGETQYF. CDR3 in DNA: TGTGCCGTCGCCGGGGGTGGGGAGACCCAGTACTTC.

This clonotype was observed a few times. In DNA, the CDR3 is TGTGCCAGCAGTGCCGCTAAGAACACTGAAGCTTTCTTT. Translating gives CASSAAKNTEAFF. This chain uses TRBV2 with TRBJ1-1; no firm D call. The germline V gene encodes CDR1 SNHLY and CDR2 FYNNEI. Trimming removed 4 bases from V and 1 base from J, with 7 bases in between. This CDR3 has 13 residues.

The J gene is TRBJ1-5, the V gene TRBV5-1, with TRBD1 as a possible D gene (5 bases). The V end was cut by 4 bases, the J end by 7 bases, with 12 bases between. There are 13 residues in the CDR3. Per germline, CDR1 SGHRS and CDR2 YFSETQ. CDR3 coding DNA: TGCGCCAGCAGCCTTCAGGGAAAACAGCCCCAGCATTTT. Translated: CASSLQGKQPQHF.